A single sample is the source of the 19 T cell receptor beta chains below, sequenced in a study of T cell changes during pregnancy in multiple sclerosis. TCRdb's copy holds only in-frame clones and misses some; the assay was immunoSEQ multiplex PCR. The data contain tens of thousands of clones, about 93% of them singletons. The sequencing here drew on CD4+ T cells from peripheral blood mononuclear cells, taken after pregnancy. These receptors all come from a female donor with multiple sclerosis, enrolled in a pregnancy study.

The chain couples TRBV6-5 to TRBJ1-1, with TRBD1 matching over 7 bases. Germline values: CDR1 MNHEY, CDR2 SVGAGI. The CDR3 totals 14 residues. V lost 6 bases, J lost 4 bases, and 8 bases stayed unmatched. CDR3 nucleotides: TGTGCCAGCAGGCCAGACAGGGATGGCACTGAAGCTTTCTTT. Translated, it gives CASRPDRDGTEAFF.

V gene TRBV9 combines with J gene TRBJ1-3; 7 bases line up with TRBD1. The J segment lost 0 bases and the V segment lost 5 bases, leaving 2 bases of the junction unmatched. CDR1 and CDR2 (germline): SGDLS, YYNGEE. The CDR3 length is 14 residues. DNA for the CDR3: TGTGCCAGCAGGACAGGGAGCTCTGGAAACACCATATATTTT. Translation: CASRTGSSGNTIYF.

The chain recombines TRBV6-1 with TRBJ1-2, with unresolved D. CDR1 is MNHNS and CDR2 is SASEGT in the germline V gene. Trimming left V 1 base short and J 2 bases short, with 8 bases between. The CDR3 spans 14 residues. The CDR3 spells CASSEVSGNYGYTF. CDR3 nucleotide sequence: TGTGCCAGCAGTGAAGTCTCGGGAAACTATGGCTACACCTTC.

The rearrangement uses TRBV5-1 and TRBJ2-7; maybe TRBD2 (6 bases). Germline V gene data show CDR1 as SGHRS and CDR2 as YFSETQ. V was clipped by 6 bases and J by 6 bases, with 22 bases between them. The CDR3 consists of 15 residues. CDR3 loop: CASNPRWGEEGEQYF. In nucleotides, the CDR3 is TGCGCCAGCAACCCCCGGTGGGGGGAAGAAGGCGAGCAGTACTTC. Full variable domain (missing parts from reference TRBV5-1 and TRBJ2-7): KAGVTQTPRYLIKTRGQQVTLSCSPISGHRSVSWYQQTPGQGLQFLFEYFSETQRNKGNFPGRFSGRQFSNSRSEMNVSTLELGDSALYLCASNPRWGEEGEQYFGPGTRLTVT.

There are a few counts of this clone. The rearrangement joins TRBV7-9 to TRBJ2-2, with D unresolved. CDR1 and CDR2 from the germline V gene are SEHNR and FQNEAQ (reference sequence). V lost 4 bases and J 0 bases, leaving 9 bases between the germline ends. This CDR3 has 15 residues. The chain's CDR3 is CASSSPLANTGELFF. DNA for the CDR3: TGTGCCAGCAGCTCCCCTCTCGCGAACACCGGGGAGCTGTTTTTT.

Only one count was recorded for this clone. CDR3 sequence: CASSPMRGSKYNEQFF. The CDR3 region has the DNA TGTGCCAGCAGCCCTATGAGGGGGTCTAAGTACAATGAGCAGTTCTTC. V and J are TRBV7-8 and TRBJ2-1; possibly TRBD1 for D (6 bases). Germline V lookup: CDR1 SGHVS, CDR2 FQNEAQ. The CDR3 has 16 amino acids. Trimming pared 5 bases from V and 4 bases from J, leaving 18 bases between.

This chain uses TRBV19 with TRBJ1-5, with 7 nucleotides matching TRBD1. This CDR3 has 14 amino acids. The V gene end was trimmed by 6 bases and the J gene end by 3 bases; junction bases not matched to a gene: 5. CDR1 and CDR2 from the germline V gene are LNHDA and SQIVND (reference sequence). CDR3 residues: CASRMTGINQPQHF. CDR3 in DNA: TGTGCCAGTAGGATGACAGGGATCAATCAGCCCCAGCATTTT.

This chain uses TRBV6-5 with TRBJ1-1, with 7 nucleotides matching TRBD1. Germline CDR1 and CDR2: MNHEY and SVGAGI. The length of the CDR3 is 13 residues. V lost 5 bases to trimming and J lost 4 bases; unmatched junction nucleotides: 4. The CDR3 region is CASSTQGSTEAFF. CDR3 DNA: TGTGCCAGCAGTACACAGGGGTCCACTGAAGCTTTCTTT.

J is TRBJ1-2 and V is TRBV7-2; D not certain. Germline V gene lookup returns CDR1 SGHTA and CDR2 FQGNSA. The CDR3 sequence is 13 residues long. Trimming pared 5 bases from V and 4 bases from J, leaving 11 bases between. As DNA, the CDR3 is TGTGCCAGCAGCCCCTCTGGCCGCTATGGCTACACCTTC. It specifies CASSPSGRYGYTF.

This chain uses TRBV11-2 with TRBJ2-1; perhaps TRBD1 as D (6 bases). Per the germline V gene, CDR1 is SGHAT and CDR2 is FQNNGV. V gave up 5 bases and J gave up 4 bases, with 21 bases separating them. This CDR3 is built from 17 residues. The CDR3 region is CASSPRQAYRSYNEQFF. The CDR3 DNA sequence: TGTGCCAGCAGCCCGAGACAGGCCTACCGGTCGTACAATGAGCAGTTCTTC.

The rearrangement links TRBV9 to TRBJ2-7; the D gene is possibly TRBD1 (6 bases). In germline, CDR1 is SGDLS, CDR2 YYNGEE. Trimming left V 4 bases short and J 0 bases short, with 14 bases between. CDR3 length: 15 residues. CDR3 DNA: TGTGCCAGCAGCCCACGGGACACAAGCTCCTACGAGCAGTACTTC. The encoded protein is CASSPRDTSSYEQYF.

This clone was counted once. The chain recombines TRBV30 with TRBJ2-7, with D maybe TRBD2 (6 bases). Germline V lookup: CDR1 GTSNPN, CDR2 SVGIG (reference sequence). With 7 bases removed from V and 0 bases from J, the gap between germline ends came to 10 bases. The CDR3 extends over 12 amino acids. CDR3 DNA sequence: TGTGCCTTCGCGGGACTCTCCTACGAGCAGTACTTC. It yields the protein CAFAGLSYEQYF.

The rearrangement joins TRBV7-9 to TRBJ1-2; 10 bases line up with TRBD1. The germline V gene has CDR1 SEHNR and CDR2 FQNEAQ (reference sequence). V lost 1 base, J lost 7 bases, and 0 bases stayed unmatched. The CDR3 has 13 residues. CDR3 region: CASSLGQGAGYTF. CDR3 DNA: TGTGCCAGCAGCTTAGGACAGGGGGCTGGCTACACCTTC.

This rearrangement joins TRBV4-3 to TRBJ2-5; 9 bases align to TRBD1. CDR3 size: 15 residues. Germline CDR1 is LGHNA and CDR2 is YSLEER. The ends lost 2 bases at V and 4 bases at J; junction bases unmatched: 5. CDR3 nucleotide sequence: TGCGCCAGCAGCCAATACACAGGGGGCAGAGAGACCCAGTACTTC. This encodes CASSQYTGGRETQYF.

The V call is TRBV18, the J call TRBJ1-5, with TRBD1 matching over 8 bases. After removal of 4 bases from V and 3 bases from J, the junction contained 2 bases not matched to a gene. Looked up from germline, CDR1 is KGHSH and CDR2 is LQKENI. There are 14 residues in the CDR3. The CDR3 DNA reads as TGTGCCAGCTCACTACAGGGGGACAATCAGCCCCAGCATTTT. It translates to CASSLQGDNQPQHF.

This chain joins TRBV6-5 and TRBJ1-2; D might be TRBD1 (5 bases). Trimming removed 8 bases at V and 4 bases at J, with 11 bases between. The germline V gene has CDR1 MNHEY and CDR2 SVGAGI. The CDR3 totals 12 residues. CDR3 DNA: TGTGCCAGCGTCGGGGGATCCTATGGCTACACCTTC. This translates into CASVGGSYGYTF.

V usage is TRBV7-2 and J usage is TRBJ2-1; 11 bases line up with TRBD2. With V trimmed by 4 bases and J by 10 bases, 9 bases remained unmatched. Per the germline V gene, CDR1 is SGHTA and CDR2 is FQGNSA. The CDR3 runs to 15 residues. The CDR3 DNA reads TGTGCCAGCAGCTCAGAAATAGCGGGGGGGGCGGAGCAGTTCTTC. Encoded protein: CASSSEIAGGAEQFF.

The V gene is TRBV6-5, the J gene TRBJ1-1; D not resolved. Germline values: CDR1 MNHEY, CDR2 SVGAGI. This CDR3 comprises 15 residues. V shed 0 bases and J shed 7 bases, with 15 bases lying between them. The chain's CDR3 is CASSYSYSHNYEAFF. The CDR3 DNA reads TGTGCCAGCAGTTACTCGTACTCGCACAACTATGAAGCTTTCTTT.

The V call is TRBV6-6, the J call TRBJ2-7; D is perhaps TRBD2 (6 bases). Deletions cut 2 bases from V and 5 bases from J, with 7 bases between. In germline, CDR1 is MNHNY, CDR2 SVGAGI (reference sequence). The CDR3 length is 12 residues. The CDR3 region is CASSYGGNEQYF. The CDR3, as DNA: TGTGCCAGCAGTTACGGGGGGAACGAGCAGTACTTC.